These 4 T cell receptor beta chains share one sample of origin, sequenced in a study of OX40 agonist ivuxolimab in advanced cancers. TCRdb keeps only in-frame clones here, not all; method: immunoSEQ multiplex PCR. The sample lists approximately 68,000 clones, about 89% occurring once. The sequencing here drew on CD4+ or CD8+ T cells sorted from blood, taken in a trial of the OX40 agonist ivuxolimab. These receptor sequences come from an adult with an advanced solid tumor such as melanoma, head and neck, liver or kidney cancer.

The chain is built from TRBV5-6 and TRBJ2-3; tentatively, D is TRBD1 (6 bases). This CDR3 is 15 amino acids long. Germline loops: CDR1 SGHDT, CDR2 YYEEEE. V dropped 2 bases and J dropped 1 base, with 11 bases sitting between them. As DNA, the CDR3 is TGTGCCAGCAGCTTCAGCCCAGGGGGCACAGATACGCAGTATTTT. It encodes CASSFSPGGTDTQYF.

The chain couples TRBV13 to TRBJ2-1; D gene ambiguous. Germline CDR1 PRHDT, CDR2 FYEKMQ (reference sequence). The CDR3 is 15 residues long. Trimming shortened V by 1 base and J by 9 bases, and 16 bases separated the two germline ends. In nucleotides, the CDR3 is TGTGCCAGCAGCTTAGTACGGGCTACCCGAAGTGAGCAGTTCTTC. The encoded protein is CASSLVRATRSEQFF.

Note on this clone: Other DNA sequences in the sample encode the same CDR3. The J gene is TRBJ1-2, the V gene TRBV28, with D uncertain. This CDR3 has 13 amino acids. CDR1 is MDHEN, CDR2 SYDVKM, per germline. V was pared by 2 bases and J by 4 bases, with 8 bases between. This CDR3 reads CASSLGTGYGYTF. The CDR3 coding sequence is TGTGCCAGCAGTTTAGGCACTGGCTATGGCTACACCTTC.

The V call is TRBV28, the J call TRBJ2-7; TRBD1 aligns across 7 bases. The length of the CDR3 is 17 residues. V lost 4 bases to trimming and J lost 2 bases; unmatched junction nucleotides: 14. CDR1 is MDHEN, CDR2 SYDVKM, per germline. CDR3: CASSSPPTGRKPYEQYF. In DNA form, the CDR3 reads TGTGCCAGCAGTTCCCCACCGACAGGGAGAAAGCCCTACGAGCAGTACTTC.